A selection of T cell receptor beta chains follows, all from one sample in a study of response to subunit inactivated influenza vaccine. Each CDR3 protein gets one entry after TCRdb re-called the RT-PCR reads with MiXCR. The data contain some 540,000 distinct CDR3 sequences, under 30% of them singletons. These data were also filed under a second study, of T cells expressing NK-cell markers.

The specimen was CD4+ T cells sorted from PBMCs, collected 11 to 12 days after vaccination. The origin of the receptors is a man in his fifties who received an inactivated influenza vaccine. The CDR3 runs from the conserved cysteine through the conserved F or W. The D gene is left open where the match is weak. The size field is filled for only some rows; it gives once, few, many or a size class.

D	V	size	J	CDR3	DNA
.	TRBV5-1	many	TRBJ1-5	CASTQGPNQPQHF	TGCGCCAGCACTCAGGGACCCAATCAGCCCCAGCATTTT
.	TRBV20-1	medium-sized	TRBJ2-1	CSVEIGHANEQFF	TGCAGCGTCGAAATCGGACATGCAAATGAGCAGTTCTTC
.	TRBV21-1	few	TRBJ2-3	CASSKALGTSTDTQYF	TGTGCCAGCAGCAAAGCGCTTGGGACTAGCACAGATACGCAGTATTTT
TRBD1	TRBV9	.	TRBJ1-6	CASSGDSNSPLHF	TGTGCCAGCAGCGGGGACAGCAATTCACCCCTCCACTTT
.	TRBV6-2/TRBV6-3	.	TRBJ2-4	CASSYVQGRLDKNIQYF	TGTGCCAGCAGTTACGTACAGGGACGGTTGGACAAAAACATTCAGTACTTC
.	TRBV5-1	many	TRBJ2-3	CASSLAYKPTDTQYF	TGCGCCAGCAGCTTGGCTTATAAGCCCACAGATACGCAGTATTTT
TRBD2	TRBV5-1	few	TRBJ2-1	CASSIGRGGVDEQFF	TGCGCCAGCAGCATAGGGCGGGGGGGCGTTGATGAGCAGTTCTTC
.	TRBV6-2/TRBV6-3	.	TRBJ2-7	CASNHRRTSYEQYF	TGTGCCAGCAACCACCGGAGGACTTCCTACGAGCAGTACTTC
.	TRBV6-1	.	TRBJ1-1	CASNQDGQNTEAFF	TGTGCCAGCAACCAGGACGGACAGAACACTGAAGCTTTCTTT
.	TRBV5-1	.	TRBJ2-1	CASSLSGLLGEQFF	TGCGCCAGCAGCCTTAGCGGCCTTCTTGGTGAGCAGTTCTTC
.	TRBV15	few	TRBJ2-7	CATSQHGTYEQYF	TGTGCCACCAGCCAGCACGGTACCTACGAGCAGTACTTC
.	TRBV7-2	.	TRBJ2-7	CASSLVGIGRSYEQYF	TGTGCCAGCAGCTTAGTCGGTATCGGCAGATCCTACGAGCAGTACTTC
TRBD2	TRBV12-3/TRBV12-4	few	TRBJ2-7	CASSLGLAGPYEQYF	TGTGCCAGCAGTTTAGGACTAGCGGGACCCTACGAGCAGTACTTC
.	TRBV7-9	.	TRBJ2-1	CASSLALGGENGNEQFF	TGTGCCAGCAGCTTAGCGCTAGGGGGGGAGAACGGCAATGAGCAGTTCTTC
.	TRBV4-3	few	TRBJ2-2	CASSQEGRLRTGELFF	TGCGCCAGCAGCCAAGAGGGCAGGTTACGCACCGGGGAGCTGTTTTTT
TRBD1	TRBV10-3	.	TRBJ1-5	CAIRDRDGNQPQHF	TGTGCCATCCGGGACAGGGACGGCAATCAGCCCCAGCATTTT
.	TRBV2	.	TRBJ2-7	CASGAGGMLGEQYF	TGTGCCAGCGGGGCCGGTGGGATGTTAGGGGAGCAGTACTTC
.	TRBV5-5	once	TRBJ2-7	CASSFEDRAHYEQYF	TGTGCCAGCAGCTTTGAAGATCGTGCTCATTACGAGCAGTACTTC
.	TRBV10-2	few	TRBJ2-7	CASSEGRTPYEQYF	TGCGCCAGCAGTGAGGGCAGGACTCCCTACGAGCAGTACTTC
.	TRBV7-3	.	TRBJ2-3	CASSPLQNTDTQYF	TGTGCCAGCAGCCCCCTTCAGAACACAGATACGCAGTATTTT
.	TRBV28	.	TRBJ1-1	CASSLPKNTEAFF	TGTGCCAGCAGTTTGCCCAAGAACACTGAAGCTTTCTTT
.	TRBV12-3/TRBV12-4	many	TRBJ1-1	CASTSLGRSTEAFF	TGTGCCAGCACCTCCCTAGGTCGCAGTACTGAAGCTTTCTTT
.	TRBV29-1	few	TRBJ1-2	CSVYQGLYYGYTF	TGCAGCGTTTATCAGGGGCTTTACTATGGCTACACCTTC
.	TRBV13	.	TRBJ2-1	CASSNSVGLSYNEQFF	TGTGCCAGCAGCAATTCAGTGGGACTCTCCTACAATGAGCAGTTCTTC
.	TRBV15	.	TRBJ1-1	CATSREDSEAFF	TGTGCCACCAGCAGAGAAGACAGTGAAGCTTTCTTT
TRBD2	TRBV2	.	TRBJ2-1	CASVAGTSSLGEQFF	TGTGCCAGCGTTGCAGGGACTAGCAGCCTCGGGGAGCAGTTCTTC
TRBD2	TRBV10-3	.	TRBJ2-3	CAISESERLAGGLADTQYF	TGTGCCATCAGTGAGTCCGAACGTCTAGCGGGAGGACTTGCAGATACGCAGTATTTT
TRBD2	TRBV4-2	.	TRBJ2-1	CASSQTAGGEYNEQFF	TGTGCCAGCAGCCAAACAGCGGGGGGCGAATACAATGAGCAGTTCTTC
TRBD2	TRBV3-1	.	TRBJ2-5	CASSHSLAGGETQYF	TGTGCCAGCAGCCACTCACTAGCGGGAGGAGAGACCCAGTACTTC
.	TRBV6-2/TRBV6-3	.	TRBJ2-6	CASSSRPGTGANVLTF	TGTGCCAGCAGTTCTAGACCGGGCACCGGGGCCAACGTCCTGACTTTC
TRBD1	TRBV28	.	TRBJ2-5	CASTPGQDQETQYF	TGTGCCAGCACCCCGGGACAGGACCAAGAGACCCAGTACTTC
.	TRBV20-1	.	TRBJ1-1	CSAEGHANTEAFF	TGCAGTGCTGAGGGACACGCGAACACTGAAGCTTTCTTT
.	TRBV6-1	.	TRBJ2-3	CASSEAVDTQYF	TGTGCCAGCAGTGAAGCTGTGGATACGCAGTATTTT
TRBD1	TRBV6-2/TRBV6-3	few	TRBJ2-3	CASSRVMVTGEDTQYF	TGTGCCAGCAGTAGAGTTATGGTCACAGGGGAAGATACGCAGTATTTT
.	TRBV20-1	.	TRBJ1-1	CSASRRLNTEAFF	TGCAGTGCTAGTCGCCGCTTGAACACTGAAGCTTTCTTT
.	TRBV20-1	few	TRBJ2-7	CSATPGLDEQYF	TGCAGTGCTACCCCGGGACTTGACGAGCAGTACTTC
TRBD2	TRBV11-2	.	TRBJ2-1	CASSLGLAGLWYEQFF	TGTGCCAGCAGCTTAGGACTAGCGGGATTGTGGTATGAGCAGTTCTTC
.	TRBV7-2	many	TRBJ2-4	CASSSNARGIQYF	TGTGCCAGCAGCTCCAACGCGAGGGGCATTCAGTACTTC
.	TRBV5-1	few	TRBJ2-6	CASSLHSTGAGIGANVLTF	TGCGCCAGCAGCTTGCATTCGACAGGAGCCGGAATTGGGGCCAACGTCCTGACTTTC
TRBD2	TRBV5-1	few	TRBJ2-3	CASSPIWTSGNTDTQYF	TGCGCCAGCAGCCCCATCTGGACTAGCGGGAACACAGATACGCAGTATTTT
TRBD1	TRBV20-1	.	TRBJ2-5	CSAREQQGAVVETQYF	TGCAGTGCTAGAGAACAACAGGGGGCGGTCGTAGAGACCCAGTACTTC
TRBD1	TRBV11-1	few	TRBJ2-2	CASSQQGGNTGELFF	TGTGCCAGCTCTCAACAGGGGGGTAACACCGGGGAGCTGTTTTTT
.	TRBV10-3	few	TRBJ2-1	CAIETPGQDPRMFF	TGTGCCATCGAAACACCGGGACAAGACCCAAGAATGTTCTTC